The clone carrying this T cell receptor (beta chain) was counted at least ten times. Amplified TCR beta CDR3 regions derived from RNA transcripts. With the HTBI primer set, the TCR CDR3 went through a first round of RT-PCR. A single record per CDR3 protein comes from TCRdb applying MiXCR to the multiplex PCR reads. Of some 510,000 distinct CDR3 sequences in the sample, 20% were seen once. Looked up from germline, CDR1 is SNHLY and CDR2 is FYNNEI. Trimming at V came to 3 bases and at J to 2 bases, leaving 7 bases not matched to a gene. The CDR3 consists of 17 residues. The sample originates from a study of T cells in Graves' hyperthyroidism and ophthalmopathy.

The J gene is TRBJ2-7, the V gene TRBV2, with 13 bases matching TRBD2. Specimen: blood. The TCR originated in a man aged 18-30 years with Graves' hyperthyroidism. Written as DNA, the CDR3 is TGTGCCAGCAGTGATTTGACTAGCGGGGGGTCTCCCTACGAGCAGTACTTC. Its protein is CASSDLTSGGSPYEQYF. The variable domain in full, completed from reference TRBV2 and TRBJ2-7, reads EPEVTQTPSHQVTQMGQEVILRCVPISNHLYFYWYRQILGQKVEFLVSFYNNEISEKSEIFDDQFSVERPDGSNFTLKIRSTKLEDSAMYFCASSDLTSGGSPYEQYFGPGTRLTVT.